The 2 T cell receptor beta chains below were found in one sample sequenced in a study of T-cell reconstitution after alpha-beta-depleted transplantation in children. Preparation of the TCRbeta library involved a method that used unique molecular identifiers. MiXCR, run by TCRdb on the PCR reads, gives a single entry per CDR3 protein. Of hundreds of thousands of distinct CDR3 sequences listed, about an eighth are singletons. The sample here was PBMCs, taken before TCRalphabeta/CD19-depleted stem cell transplant. These receptors all stem from a girl aged 2-10 years with congenital amegakaryocytic thrombocytopenia, due to receive a stem cell transplant.

This clonotype was counted at least ten times. CDR3 protein: CASSLAGWTGTYEQYF. The CDR3 region has the DNA TGCGCCAGCAGCTTGGCCGGCTGGACAGGGACCTACGAGCAGTACTTC. The J gene is TRBJ2-7, the V gene TRBV5-1, with TRBD1 matching over 8 bases. Germline assignment: CDR1 SGHRS and CDR2 YFSETQ. The CDR3 is 16 residues long. J gave up 2 bases and V 0 bases, and 7 bases lay outside the gene matches.

In its sample, this clonotype was seen many times. The J gene is TRBJ2-1, the V gene TRBV4-1; perhaps TRBD2 as D (6 bases). Germline loops: CDR1 MGHRA, CDR2 YSYEKL. V was shortened by 1 base and J by 9 bases, with 13 bases between the two germline ends. This CDR3 is built from 14 residues. Here the CDR3 reads CASSQGLVRSEQFF. As DNA, the CDR3 is TGCGCCAGCAGCCAAGGACTAGTCCGCAGTGAGCAGTTCTTC.